The T cell receptor beta chain described here comes from a study of cytomegalovirus exposure and HLA in healthy donors. Study overall: Researchers found that just over 80% of 350 to 500 genotyped donors fell within the Caucasian-associated ancestry cluster.

CDR1 SGHDT and CDR2 YYEEEE come from the germline V gene. The CDR3 is 14 amino acids. The J segment lost 5 bases and the V segment lost 4 bases, leaving 6 bases of the junction unmatched. Vbeta (60) and Jbeta (13) primers were used in the PCR. Only in-frame clones appear in the TCRdb table, and some are missing; sequencing was by immunoSEQ multiplex PCR. The table records over 150,000 clones, approximately 76% of them present only once. Sequenced sample: PBMCs. The sequence derives from a man aged 55 to 70 in good health and CMV-seronegative. This chain uses TRBV5-6 with TRBJ1-5; 7 bases agree with TRBD1. The CDR3 sequence is CASSPGTADQPQHF. In DNA, the CDR3 is TGTGCCAGCAGCCCCGGGACAGCTGATCAGCCCCAGCATTTT.